The clone carrying this TCR beta chain has more than one count but fewer than ten. Its target is not known. These data are taken from a study of CD8 T cells in ankylosing spondylitis. Findings and limits, study-wide: Within matched ankylosing spondylitis synovial fluid, disease-linked clones were reportedly significantly enriched. Blood from ankylosing spondylitis patients appeared to carry a characteristic roughly eight-variant TCR beta motif.

MiXCR was run by TCRdb on the 5' RACE reads, yielding one entry per CDR3 protein. This table has roughly 670,000 distinct CDR3 sequences, under 20% appearing once. Germline V CDR1 and CDR2: LGHNA, YSLEER. V gave up 0 bases and J gave up 3 bases, with 13 bases separating them. This CDR3 comprises 16 residues. V usage is TRBV4-3 and J usage is TRBJ2-3; D is ambiguous. Specimen: blood, either unsorted or a sorted T cell fraction (not recorded which). This sequence originates from a male donor with ankylosing spondylitis. CDR3 nucleotides: TGCGCCAGCAGCCAAGATCGGTCTGCGATTACAGATACGCAGTATTTT. It translates to CASSQDRSAITDTQYF.